The sequence of this TCR beta chain was determined in a study of control samples from healthy donors and cancer patients. V was shortened by 2 bases and J by 7 bases, with 17 bases between the two germline ends. This CDR3 comprises 15 residues. Germline V gives CDR1 MDHEN, CDR2 SYDVKM. Here immunoSEQ multiplex PCR was the method, and the copy in TCRdb shows in-frame clones only, minus some. The sample yields just over 50,000 clones, about nine tenths seen once. V and J are TRBV28 and TRBJ1-2; unclear D gene. The sequence derives from a middle-aged man with head and neck cancer. The source material was PBMCs. CDR3 sequence (DNA): TGTGCCAGCAGTTTAATTGGGCAGTTCGAGGGTGGCTACACCTTC. Translated: CASSLIGQFEGGYTF.